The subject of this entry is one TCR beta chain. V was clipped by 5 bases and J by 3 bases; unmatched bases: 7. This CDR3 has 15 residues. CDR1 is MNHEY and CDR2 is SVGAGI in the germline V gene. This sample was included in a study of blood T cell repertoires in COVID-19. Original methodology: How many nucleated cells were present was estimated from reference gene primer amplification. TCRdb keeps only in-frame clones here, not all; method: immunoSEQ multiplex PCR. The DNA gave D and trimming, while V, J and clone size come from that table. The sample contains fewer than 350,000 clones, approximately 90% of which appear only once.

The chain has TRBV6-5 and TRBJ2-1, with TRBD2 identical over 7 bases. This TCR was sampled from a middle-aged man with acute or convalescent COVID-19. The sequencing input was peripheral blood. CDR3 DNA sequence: TGTGCCAGCAGTCCTGACGGGGGGTACTACAATGAGCAGTTCTTC. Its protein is CASSPDGGYYNEQFF.